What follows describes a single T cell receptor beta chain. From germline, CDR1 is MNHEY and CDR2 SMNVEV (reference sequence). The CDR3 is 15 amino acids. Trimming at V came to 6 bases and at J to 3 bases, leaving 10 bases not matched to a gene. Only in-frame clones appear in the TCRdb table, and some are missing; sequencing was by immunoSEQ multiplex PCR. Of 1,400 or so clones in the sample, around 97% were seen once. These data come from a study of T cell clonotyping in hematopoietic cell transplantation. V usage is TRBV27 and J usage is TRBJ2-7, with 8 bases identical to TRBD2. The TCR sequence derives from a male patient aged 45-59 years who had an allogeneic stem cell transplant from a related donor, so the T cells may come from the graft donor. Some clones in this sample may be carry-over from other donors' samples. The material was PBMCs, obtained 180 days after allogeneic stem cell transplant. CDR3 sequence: CASSLSGGPFYEQYF. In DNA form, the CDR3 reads TGTGCCAGCAGCCTAAGCGGGGGCCCCTTCTACGAGCAGTACTTC.